The 6 T cell receptor beta chains below come from one sample, sequenced in a study of human T cells and chemical hapten exposure. Time point reported: patch test 2, 6 weeks after DPC sensitization. Regarding treatment: therapeutic diphenylcyclopropenone sensitization with weekly scalp DPC. TCRdb itself ran the RACE reads through MiXCR, one entry per CDR3 protein. The repertoire holds around 75,000 distinct CDR3 sequences, with about a tenth as singletons. This specimen was whole blood, taken in connection with sensitization to the hapten diphenylcyclopropenone (DPC). The receptors were sampled from a woman aged 45-59 years with alopecia areata. Some clones in this sample may be carry-over from other donors' samples.

A few counts support this clonotype. The genes are TRBV21-1 and TRBJ2-1. TRBV21-1 represents a pseudogene. CDR3 length equals 16 residues. The chain's CDR3 is CASSKVVGSSYNEQFF. CDR3 bases: TGTGCCAGCAGCAAAGTCGTGGGGAGCTCCTACAATGAGCAGTTCTTC.

In this sample, this clonotype turned up many times. J is TRBJ2-2 and V is TRBV29-1; D remains unclear. Germline CDR1 is SQVTM and CDR2 is ANQGSEA. The CDR3 covers 14 residues. V was pared by 5 bases and J by 0 bases, with 10 bases between. The CDR3 spells CSVISTANTGELFF. As DNA, the CDR3 is TGCAGCGTTATCAGTACGGCGAACACCGGGGAGCTGTTTTTT.

This clonotype was detected ten times or more. The V call is TRBV29-1, the J call TRBJ1-1; D ambiguous. The length of the CDR3 is 12 residues. V shed 4 bases and J shed 7 bases, with 13 bases lying between them. CDR1 and CDR2 (germline): SQVTM, ANQGSEA. CDR3 bases: TGCAGCGTTGTGCATGACGTGATTGAAGCTTTCTTT. It is translated as CSVVHDVIEAFF.

The chain couples TRBV20-1 to TRBJ1-5, with D unresolved. There are 12 residues in the CDR3. V was cut by 1 base and J by 3 bases, with 4 bases left in between. Germline values: CDR1 DFQATT, CDR2 SNEGSKA (reference sequence). Here the CDR3 DNA reads TGCAGTGCTAGAGCAACCAATCAGCCCCAGCATTTT. Translating gives CSARATNQPQHF.

V usage is TRBV2 and J usage is TRBJ2-7; 7 bases fit TRBD1. CDR1 is SNHLY and CDR2 is FYNNEI in the germline V gene. This CDR3 is built from 12 residues. V was pared by 6 bases and J by 2 bases, with 1 base of the junction left unmatched. The CDR3 here is CASRDRPYEQYF. CDR3 DNA: TGTGCCAGCAGGGACAGGCCCTACGAGCAGTACTTC.

The V and J genes are TRBV29-1 and TRBJ2-3; a weak D match, TRBD2 (5 bases). Germline CDR1 is SQVTM and CDR2 is ANQGSEA. V was clipped by 5 bases and J by 2 bases, with 8 bases between them. This CDR3 spans 12 amino acids. The CDR3 DNA sequence: TGCAGCGTTAGGGAGAACACAGATACGCAGTATTTT. Protein product: CSVRENTDTQYF.